This TCR beta chain was sequenced during a study of tumor-infiltrating lymphocytes in localized non-small cell lung cancer. Sequencing was performed with immunoSEQ multiplex PCR; in TCRdb, only in-frame clones are kept and a portion is missing. This table holds 13,000 to 15,000 clones, approximately 71% found once. Trimming cost V 2 bases and J 5 bases, with 6 bases left between them. The germline CDR1 and CDR2 sequences are MNHEY and SVGAGI. The CDR3 loop spans 13 amino acids. This clone is labeled as medium-sized (0.01 to 0.1%). Antigen unknown. Findings and limits, study-wide: Each assay used a separate piece of the same tissue.

This TCR was recovered from a human donor with non-small cell lung cancer. Sequencing was carried out using uninvolved lung tissue not adjacent to the tumor. The rearrangement links TRBV6-5 to TRBJ2-2, with D hard to call. CDR3 nucleotides: TGTGCCAGCAGTTACACCGAAACCGGGGAGCTGTTTTTT. This translates into CASSYTETGELFF.